The source of this TCR beta chain is a study of cytomegalovirus exposure and HLA in healthy donors. The V gene's germline CDR1 is MGHRA and CDR2 YSYEKL. The CDR3 has 14 amino acids. V lost 3 bases to trimming and J lost 0 bases; unmatched junction nucleotides: 2. The study ran its PCR with 60 Vbeta and 13 Jbeta primers. Assay used: immunoSEQ multiplex PCR; TCRdb lists only in-frame clones, some missing. The sample carries roughly 200,000 clones, about 80% recorded once. The receptor was isolated from a man between 18 and 35 years old in good health and CMV-seronegative. The sample was PBMCs. The rearrangement links TRBV4-1 to TRBJ2-7; TRBD1 matches 7 bases. CDR3: CASSQGTASYEQYF. The CDR3 DNA is TGCGCCAGCAGCCAGGGGACAGCCTCCTACGAGCAGTACTTC.